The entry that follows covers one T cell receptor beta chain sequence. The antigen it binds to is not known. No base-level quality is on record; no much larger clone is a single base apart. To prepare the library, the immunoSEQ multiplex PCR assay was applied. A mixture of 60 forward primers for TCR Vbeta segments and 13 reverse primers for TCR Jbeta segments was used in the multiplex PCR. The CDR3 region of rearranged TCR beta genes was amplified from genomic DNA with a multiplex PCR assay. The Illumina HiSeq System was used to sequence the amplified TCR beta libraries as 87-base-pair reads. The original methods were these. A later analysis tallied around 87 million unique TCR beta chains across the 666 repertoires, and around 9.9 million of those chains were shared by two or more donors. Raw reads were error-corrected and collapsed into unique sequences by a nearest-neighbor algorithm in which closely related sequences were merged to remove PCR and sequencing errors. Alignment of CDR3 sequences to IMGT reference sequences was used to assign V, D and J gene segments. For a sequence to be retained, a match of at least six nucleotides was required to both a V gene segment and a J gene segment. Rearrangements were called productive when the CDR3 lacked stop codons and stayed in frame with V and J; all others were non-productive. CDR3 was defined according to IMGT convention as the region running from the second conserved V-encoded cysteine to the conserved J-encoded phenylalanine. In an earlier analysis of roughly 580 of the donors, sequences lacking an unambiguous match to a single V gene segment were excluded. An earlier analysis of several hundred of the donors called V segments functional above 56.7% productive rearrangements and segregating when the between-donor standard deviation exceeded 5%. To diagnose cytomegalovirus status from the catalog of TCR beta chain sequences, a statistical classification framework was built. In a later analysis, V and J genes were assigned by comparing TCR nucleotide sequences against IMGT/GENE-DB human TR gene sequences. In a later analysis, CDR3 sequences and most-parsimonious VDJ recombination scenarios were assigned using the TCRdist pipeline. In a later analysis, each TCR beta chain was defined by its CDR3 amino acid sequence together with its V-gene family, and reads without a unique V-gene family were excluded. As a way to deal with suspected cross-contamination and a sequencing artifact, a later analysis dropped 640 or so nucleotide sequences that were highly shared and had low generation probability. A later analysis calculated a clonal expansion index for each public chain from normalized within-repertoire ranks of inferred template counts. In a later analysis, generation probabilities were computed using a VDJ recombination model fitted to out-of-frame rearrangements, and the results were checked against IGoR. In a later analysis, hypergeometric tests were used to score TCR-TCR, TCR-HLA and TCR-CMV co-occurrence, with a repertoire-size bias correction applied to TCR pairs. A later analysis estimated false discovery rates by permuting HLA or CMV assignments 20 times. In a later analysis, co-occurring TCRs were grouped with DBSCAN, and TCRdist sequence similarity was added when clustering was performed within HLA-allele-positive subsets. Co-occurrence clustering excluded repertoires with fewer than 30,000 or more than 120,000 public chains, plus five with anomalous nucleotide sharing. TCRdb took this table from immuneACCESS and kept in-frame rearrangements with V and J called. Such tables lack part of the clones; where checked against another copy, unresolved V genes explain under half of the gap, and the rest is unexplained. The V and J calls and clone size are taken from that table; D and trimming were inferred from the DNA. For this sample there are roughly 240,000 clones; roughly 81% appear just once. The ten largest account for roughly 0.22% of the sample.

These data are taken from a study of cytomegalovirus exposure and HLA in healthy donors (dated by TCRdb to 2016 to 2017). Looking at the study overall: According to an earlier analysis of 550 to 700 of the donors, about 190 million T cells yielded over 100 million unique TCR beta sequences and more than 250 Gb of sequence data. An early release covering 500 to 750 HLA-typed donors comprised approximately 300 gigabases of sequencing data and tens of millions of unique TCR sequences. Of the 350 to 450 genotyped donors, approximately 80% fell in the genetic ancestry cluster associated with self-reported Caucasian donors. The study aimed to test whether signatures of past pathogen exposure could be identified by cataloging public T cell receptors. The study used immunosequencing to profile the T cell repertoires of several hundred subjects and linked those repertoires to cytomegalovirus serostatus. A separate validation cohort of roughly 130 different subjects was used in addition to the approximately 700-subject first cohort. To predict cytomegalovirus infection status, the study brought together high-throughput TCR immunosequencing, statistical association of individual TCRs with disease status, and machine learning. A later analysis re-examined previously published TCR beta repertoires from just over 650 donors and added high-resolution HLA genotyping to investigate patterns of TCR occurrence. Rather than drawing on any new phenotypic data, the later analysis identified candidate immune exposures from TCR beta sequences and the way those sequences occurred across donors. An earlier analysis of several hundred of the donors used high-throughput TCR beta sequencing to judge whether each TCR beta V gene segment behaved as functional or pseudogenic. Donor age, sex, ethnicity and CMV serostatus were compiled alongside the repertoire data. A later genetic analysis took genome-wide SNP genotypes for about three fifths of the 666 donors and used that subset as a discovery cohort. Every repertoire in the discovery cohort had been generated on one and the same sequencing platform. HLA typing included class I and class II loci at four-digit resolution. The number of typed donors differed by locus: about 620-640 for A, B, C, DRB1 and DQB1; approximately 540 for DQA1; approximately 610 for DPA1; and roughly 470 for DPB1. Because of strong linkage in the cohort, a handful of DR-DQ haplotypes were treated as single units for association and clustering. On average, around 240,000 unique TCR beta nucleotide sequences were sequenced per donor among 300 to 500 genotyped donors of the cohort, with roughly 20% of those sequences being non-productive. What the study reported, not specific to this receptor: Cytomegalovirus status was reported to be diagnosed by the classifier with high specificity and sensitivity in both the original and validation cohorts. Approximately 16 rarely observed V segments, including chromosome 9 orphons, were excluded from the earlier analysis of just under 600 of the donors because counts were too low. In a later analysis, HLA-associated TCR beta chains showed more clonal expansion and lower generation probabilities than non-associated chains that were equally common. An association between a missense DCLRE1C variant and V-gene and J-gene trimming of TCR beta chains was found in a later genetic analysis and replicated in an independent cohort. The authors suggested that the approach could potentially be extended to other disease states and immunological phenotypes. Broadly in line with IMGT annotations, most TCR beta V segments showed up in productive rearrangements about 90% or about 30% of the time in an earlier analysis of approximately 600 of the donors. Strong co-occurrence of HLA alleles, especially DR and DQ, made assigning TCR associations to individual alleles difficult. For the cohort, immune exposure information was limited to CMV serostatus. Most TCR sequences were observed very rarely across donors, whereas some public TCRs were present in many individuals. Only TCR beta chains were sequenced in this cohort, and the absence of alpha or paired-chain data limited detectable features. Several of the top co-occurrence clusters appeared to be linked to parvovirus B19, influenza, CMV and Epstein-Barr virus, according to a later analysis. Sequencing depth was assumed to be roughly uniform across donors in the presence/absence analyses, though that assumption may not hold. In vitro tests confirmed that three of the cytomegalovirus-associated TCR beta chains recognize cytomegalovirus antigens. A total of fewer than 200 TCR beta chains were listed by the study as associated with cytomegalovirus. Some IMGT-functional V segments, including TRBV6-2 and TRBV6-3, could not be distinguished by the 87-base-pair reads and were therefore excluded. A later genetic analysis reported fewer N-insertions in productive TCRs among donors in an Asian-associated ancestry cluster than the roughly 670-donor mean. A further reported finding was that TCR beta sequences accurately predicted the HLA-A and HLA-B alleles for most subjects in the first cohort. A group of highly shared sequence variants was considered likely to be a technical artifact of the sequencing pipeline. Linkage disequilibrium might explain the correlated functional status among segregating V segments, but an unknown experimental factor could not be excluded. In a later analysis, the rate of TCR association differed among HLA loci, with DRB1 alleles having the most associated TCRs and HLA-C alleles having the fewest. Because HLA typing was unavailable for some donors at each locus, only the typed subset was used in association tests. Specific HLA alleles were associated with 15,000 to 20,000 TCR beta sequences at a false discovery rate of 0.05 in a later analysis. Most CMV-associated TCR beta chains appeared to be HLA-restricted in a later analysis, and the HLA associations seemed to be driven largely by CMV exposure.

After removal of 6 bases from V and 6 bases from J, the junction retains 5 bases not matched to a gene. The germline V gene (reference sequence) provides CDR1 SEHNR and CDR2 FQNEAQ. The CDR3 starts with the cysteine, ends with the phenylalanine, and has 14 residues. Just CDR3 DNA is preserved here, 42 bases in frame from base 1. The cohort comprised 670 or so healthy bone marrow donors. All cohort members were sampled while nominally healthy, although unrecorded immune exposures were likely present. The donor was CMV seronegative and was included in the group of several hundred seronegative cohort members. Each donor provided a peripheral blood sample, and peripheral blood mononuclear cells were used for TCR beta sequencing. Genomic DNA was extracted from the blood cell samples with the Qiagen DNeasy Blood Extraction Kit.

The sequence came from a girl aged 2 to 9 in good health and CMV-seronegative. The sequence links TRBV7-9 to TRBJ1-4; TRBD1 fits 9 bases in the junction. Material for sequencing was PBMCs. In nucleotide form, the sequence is TGTGCCAGCAGGTCCACAGGGGGCGATGAAAAACTGTTTTTT. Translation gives CASRSTGGDEKLFF.